What follows are 32 T cell receptor beta chains derived from one specimen sequenced in a study of T-cell memory formation after mild COVID-19. Via MiXCR, TCRdb re-called the 5' RACE reads, giving one row per CDR3 protein. The table shows around 300,000 distinct CDR3 sequences, with approximately 19% occurring only once. The sample comprised PBMCs or a T cell subset sorted from them (not recorded which). These receptors were taken from a man younger than 35 who had mild COVID-19 (a few samples of this study predate the infection). Cell type and time point are not known.

J is TRBJ2-7 and V is TRBV7-9; no reliable D call. The CDR3 loop spans 14 amino acids. Germline CDR1 and CDR2: SEHNR and FQNEAQ (reference sequence). Trimming removed 6 bases at V and 0 bases at J, with 12 bases between. CDR3 coding DNA: TGTGCCAGCAGTCCGCCCCCGAGCTCCTACGAGCAGTACGTC. It codes for CASSPPPSSYEQYV.

The CDR3 region is CSVEREANTEAFF. DNA for the CDR3: TGCAGCGTTGAAAGGGAGGCTAACACTGAAGCTTTCTTT. The chain is built from TRBV29-1 and TRBJ1-1; D is unclear. Trimming stripped 2 bases from V and 2 bases from J, with 9 bases between. This CDR3 is built from 13 residues. Per germline, CDR1 SQVTM and CDR2 ANQGSEA.

This clonotype has just a few counts. The V and J genes are TRBV5-1 and TRBJ2-3; 8 bases map to TRBD1. Germline assignment: CDR1 SGHRS and CDR2 YFSETQ. V was clipped by 0 bases and J by 7 bases; unmatched bases: 7. The CDR3 contains 15 residues. CDR3 in amino acids: CASSLEGTGTNTQYF. The CDR3 region has the DNA TGCGCCAGCAGCTTGGAGGGGACAGGTACGAATACGCAGTATTTT.

The table lists this clonotype with many counts. J is TRBJ2-1 and V is TRBV5-1; 7 positions agree with TRBD1. Germline V lookup: CDR1 SGHRS, CDR2 YFSETQ. Trimming removed 4 bases from V and 5 bases from J; junction bases left unmatched: 6. CDR3 size: 14 residues. This CDR3 reads CASSGLTGNNEQFF. The CDR3 DNA sequence: TGCGCCAGCAGCGGACTGACAGGGAACAATGAGCAGTTCTTC.

The chain recombines TRBV11-2 with TRBJ1-2, with 11 nucleotides matching TRBD1. The germline CDR1 and CDR2 sequences are SGHAT and FQNNGV. The CDR3 loop spans 14 amino acids. V shed 3 bases, J shed 6 bases, and the junction held 3 bases outside the gene matches. CDR3 coding DNA: TGTGCCAGCAGCTTCGGGGACAGGGGGAATGGCTACACCTTC. Translated: CASSFGDRGNGYTF.

This chain uses TRBV14 with TRBJ2-2; D remains ambiguous. Germline CDR1 reads SGHDN; CDR2 reads FVKESK. The CDR3 has 13 amino acids. V lost 1 base and J lost 6, with 6 bases in between. The CDR3 sequence: CASSQGRAGELFF. In DNA, the CDR3 is TGTGCCAGCAGCCAAGGAAGGGCCGGGGAGCTGTTTTTT.

V is TRBV7-9 and J is TRBJ1-2; 8 nucleotides agree with TRBD1. In germline, CDR1 is SEHNR, CDR2 FQNEAQ (reference sequence). The CDR3 loop spans 15 amino acids. Trimming removed 5 bases from V and 4 bases from J; junction bases left unmatched: 9. For the CDR3, the DNA is TGTGCCAGCAGCCCGACCGCGACAGGGGTCTATGGCTACACCTTC. Translating it yields CASSPTATGVYGYTF.

The rearrangement uses TRBV6-6 and TRBJ1-6; no firm D call. Trimming removed 0 bases from V and 4 bases from J, with 7 bases in between. Germline V gives CDR1 MNHNY, CDR2 SVGAGI (reference sequence). This CDR3 is built from 15 residues. The CDR3 is CASSYSPDYNSPLHF. The CDR3 DNA reads TGTGCCAGCAGTTACTCGCCAGATTATAATTCACCCCTCCACTTT.

This clonotype was counted ten times or more. V and J are TRBV24-1 and TRBJ2-1, with D maybe TRBD1 (6 bases). The CDR3 is 13 amino acids. Trimming took off 5 bases at V and 8 bases at J, with 12 bases between the two ends. CDR1 is KGHDR and CDR2 is SFDVKD in the germline V gene. Here the CDR3 DNA reads TGTGCCACCAGTGCTGCAGGGGTCGATGAGCAGTTCTTC. Translation gives CATSAAGVDEQFF.

This chain uses TRBV9 with TRBJ2-5; 9 bases are a match to TRBD1. Trimming cost V 0 bases and J 5 bases; bases outside gene matches: 5. Germline values: CDR1 SGDLS, CDR2 YYNGEE. There are 15 residues in the CDR3. CDR3 coding DNA: TGTGCCAGCAGCGTAGCTCCGACAGGGGGGGAGACCCAGTACTTC. Its protein is CASSVAPTGGETQYF.

The rearrangement links TRBV5-1 to TRBJ2-7; 8 nucleotides align to TRBD1. This CDR3 has 13 residues. CDR1 is SGHRS and CDR2 is YFSETQ in the germline V gene. J was trimmed by 5 bases and V by 9 bases; bases with no gene match: 10. DNA for the CDR3: TGCGCCACCAGGACAGGGCCGGGGGACGAGCAGTACGTC. This translates into CATRTGPGDEQYV.

This clonotype has just one count. The gene calls are TRBV7-3 and TRBJ2-3; possibly TRBD1 for D (5 bases). Looked up from germline, CDR1 is SGHTA and CDR2 is FQGTGA. The CDR3 length is 13 residues. The ends were cut back, 2 bases at V and 6 bases at J, with 9 bases in the middle. The CDR3 here is CASSLSPGDTQYF. The CDR3 DNA sequence: TGTGCCAGCAGCTTATCACCAGGGGATACGCAGTATTTT.

The J gene is TRBJ1-2, the V gene TRBV7-9; no definite D call. The V end lost 1 base, the J end lost 3 bases, and 9 bases lay between the germline ends. CDR3 length equals 14 residues. Germline V gene data show CDR1 as SEHNR and CDR2 as FQNEAQ (reference sequence). The CDR3 reads CASSLDGSHYGYTF. The CDR3 DNA follows: TGTGCCAGCAGCTTAGACGGGAGTCACTATGGCTACACCTTC.

The sample holds a few counts of this clonotype. This chain uses TRBV11-1 with TRBJ2-7; D is uncertain. The CDR3 contains 14 residues. From germline, CDR1 is SGHAT and CDR2 FQDESV (reference sequence). The V end lost 5 bases, the J end lost 5 bases, and 16 bases lay between the germline ends. CDR3 in amino acids: CASSHHRGTDEQYF. For the CDR3, the DNA is TGTGCCAGCAGCCACCACCGAGGTACAGACGAGCAGTACTTC.

This clonotype was observed a handful of times. V usage is TRBV4-2 and J usage is TRBJ2-1, with a tentative D call TRBD2 (7 bases). CDR1 LGHNA and CDR2 YNFKEQ come from the germline V gene. Trimming took 4 bases from V and 5 from J, leaving 21 bases between them. This CDR3 has 17 residues. The CDR3 DNA sequence: TGTGCCAGCAGCCCAGGCAGGATGGGGGGGGCCGACAATGAGCAGTTCTTC. Encoded protein: CASSPGRMGGADNEQFF.

The chain recombines TRBV7-3 with TRBJ2-3; no firm D call. The germline V gene encodes CDR1 SGHTA and CDR2 FQGTGA. The V end lost 1 base, the J end lost 0 bases, and 5 bases lay between the germline ends. The length of the CDR3 is 14 residues. CDR3 residues: CASSLSQSTDTQYF. CDR3 sequence (DNA): TGTGCCAGCAGCTTAAGTCAGAGCACAGATACGCAGTATTTT.

This clonotype occurred a few times. The chain combines TRBV5-1 with TRBJ2-2; D ambiguous. V lost 0 bases to trimming and J lost 1 base, with 4 bases between them. The CDR3 is 14 residues long. Germline V gene lookup returns CDR1 SGHRS and CDR2 YFSETQ. The CDR3 DNA sequence: TGCGCCAGCAGCTTGGGACGGAACACCGGGGAGCTGTTTTTT. Amino acids: CASSLGRNTGELFF.

This clonotype was seen a few times. This CDR3 is CASSQLSTEAFF. The CDR3 DNA follows: TGTGCCAGCAGCCAACTAAGCACTGAAGCTTTCTTT. The chain employs TRBV16 and TRBJ1-1; no definite D call. V was pared by 2 bases and J by 4 bases, with 5 bases between. The CDR3 length is 12 residues. The V gene's germline CDR1 is KGHSY and CDR2 FQNENV.

The J gene is TRBJ1-1, the V gene TRBV20-1; possible D gene TRBD1, 5 bases. Trimming pared 5 bases from V and 4 bases from J, leaving 14 bases between. The CDR3 spans 13 residues. Germline CDR1 DFQATT, CDR2 SNEGSKA (reference sequence). The CDR3 DNA reads as TGCAGTGCTGGGGGGTTGATGGGCACTGAAGCTTTCTTT. It is translated as CSAGGLMGTEAFF.

The rearrangement uses TRBV7-9 and TRBJ1-3; D remains ambiguous. Germline V CDR1 and CDR2: SEHNR, FQNEAQ (reference sequence). CDR3 length equals 15 residues. Trimming pared 2 bases from V and 0 bases from J, leaving 8 bases between. The CDR3 reads CASSLHGTSGNTIYF. CDR3 in DNA: TGTGCCAGCAGCTTACACGGTACCTCTGGAAACACCATATATTTT.

The chain joins TRBV19 to TRBJ1-5; 9 positions match TRBD1. J was trimmed by 6 bases and V by 7 bases; bases with no gene match: 16. CDR1 is LNHDA, CDR2 SQIVND, per germline (reference sequence). This CDR3 spans 17 amino acids. The CDR3 bases are TGTGCCAGTAAATCTGCGGGGGGACAGGGAGTTTCTCAGCCCCAGCATTTT. Translating it yields CASKSAGGQGVSQPQHF.

This clonotype was observed a handful of times. This rearrangement joins TRBV15 to TRBJ2-1, with D maybe TRBD1 (6 bases). Trimming pared 5 bases from V and 2 bases from J, leaving 16 bases between. CDR1 is LNHNV, CDR2 YYDKDF, per germline (reference sequence). This CDR3 has 16 residues. The CDR3 coding sequence is TGTGCCACCAGCCTCCAGGGGTTTTCTACCTACAATGAGCAGTTCTTC. It is translated as CATSLQGFSTYNEQFF.

This clonotype came up a few times. The chain is built from TRBV4-2 and TRBJ1-1; TRBD1 might be the D (5 bases). CDR1 LGHNA and CDR2 YNFKEQ come from the germline V gene. V lost 0 bases and J lost 4, with 21 bases in between. The CDR3 has 18 amino acids. This CDR3 reads CASSQEFGSGIGVTEAFF. The CDR3 DNA is TGTGCCAGCAGCCAAGAGTTCGGCTCAGGGATCGGCGTCACTGAAGCTTTCTTT.

This clonotype appeared a few times. This rearrangement joins TRBV5-1 to TRBJ2-2; no reliable D call. Trimming shortened V by 0 bases and J by 7 bases, and 16 bases separated the two germline ends. Germline V gives CDR1 SGHRS, CDR2 YFSETQ. This CDR3 has 16 residues. The CDR3 coding sequence is TGCGCCAGCAGCTTGGTAGGCTCCCGTGGCAGCGGGGAGCTGTTTTTT. This encodes CASSLVGSRGSGELFF.

This clonotype has just a few counts. The gene calls are TRBV12-3 or TRBV12-4 and TRBJ1-2; 10 nucleotides line up with TRBD1. With V trimmed by 7 bases and J by 4 bases, 6 bases remained unmatched. CDR3 size: 14 residues. CDR3 residues: CASNPGQGSYGYTF. The CDR3 DNA is TGTGCCAGCAACCCGGGACAGGGGAGCTATGGCTACACCTTC.

This chain joins TRBV11-1 and TRBJ2-7, with a weak D call TRBD1 (5 bases). CDR3 length: 14 amino acids. The ends were cut back, 1 base at V and 1 base at J, with 8 bases in the middle. From germline, CDR1 is SGHAT and CDR2 FQDESV (reference sequence). The chain's CDR3 is CASSLETGSYEQYV. In DNA, the CDR3 is TGTGCCAGCAGCTTAGAAACAGGTTCCTACGAGCAGTACGTC.

The gene calls are TRBV6-1 and TRBJ1-6, with D unclear. Germline V gene sequence: CDR1 MNHNS, CDR2 SASEGT. The germline V and J ends were trimmed by 2 bases and 7 bases, with 12 bases remaining between them. The CDR3 spans 15 residues. CDR3 region: CASSESGSSNSPLHF. CDR3 nucleotides: TGTGCCAGCAGTGAAAGCGGCAGTAGCAATTCACCCCTCCACTTT.

V is TRBV4-1 and J is TRBJ2-5, with D hard to call. The CDR3 extends over 13 amino acids. V dropped 2 bases and J dropped 9 bases, with 13 bases sitting between them. The germline CDR1 and CDR2 sequences are MGHRA and YSYEKL. CDR3 loop: CASSQSESRPQYF. In DNA form, the CDR3 reads TGCGCCAGCAGCCAATCGGAAAGTAGACCCCAGTACTTC.

The rearrangement uses TRBV7-6 and TRBJ2-3; TRBD2 matches 10 bases. The CDR3 spans 18 residues. After removal of 5 bases from V and 0 bases from J, the junction contained 11 bases not matched to a gene. The germline V gene encodes CDR1 SGHVS and CDR2 FNYEAQ. The CDR3 is CASSAYVAGGSSTDTQYF. The CDR3 nucleotides are TGTGCCAGCAGCGCCTACGTAGCGGGGGGCTCTAGCACAGATACGCAGTATTTT.

The gene calls are TRBV7-2 and TRBJ2-7, with 10 bases lining up with TRBD1. The length of the CDR3 is 16 residues. CDR1 SGHTA and CDR2 FQGNSA come from the germline V gene. Trimming took 1 base from V and 4 from J; bases not matched to a gene: 7. The CDR3 loop reads CASSLVGGQGLYEQYF. Here the CDR3 DNA reads TGTGCCAGCAGCTTAGTAGGGGGACAGGGGCTATACGAGCAGTACTTC.

This clonotype was recorded a few times. DNA of the CDR3: TGCAGTGCAAGGGAAGGGTTTGAAAACACCATATATTTT. Protein sequence: CSAREGFENTIYF. This rearrangement joins TRBV20-1 to TRBJ1-3; D unclear. V was pared by 6 bases and J by 6 bases, with 15 bases between. There are 13 residues in the CDR3. Germline V lookup: CDR1 DFQATT, CDR2 SNEGSKA (reference sequence).

The V call is TRBV4-1, the J call TRBJ2-5, with TRBD2 matching 7 bases. The V gene's germline CDR1 is MGHRA and CDR2 YSYEKL. This CDR3 spans 14 amino acids. Germline trimming cut 4 bases from V and 5 bases from J; bases unmatched to any gene: 7. CDR3 coding DNA: TGCGCCAGCAGCCCACAGCCCGGGGGGGAGACCCAGTACTTC. It translates to CASSPQPGGETQYF.